The T cell receptor (beta chain) described here comes from a study of blood T cell repertoires in COVID-19 (dated by TCRdb to 2020 to 2021). For the wider study: Samples covering the acute and convalescent phases of COVID-19 were provided by collaborators in the United States, Italy and Spain. The sample metadata nearly always contained a de-identified subject ID, COVID-19 status, age in years and sex. The material from the prospective study consisted of cDNA or gDNA derived from T cells, B-cell-depleted T cells, or PBMCs. Deeply sampled blood TCRbeta repertoires from subjects exposed to, actively infected with, or recovered from COVID-19 were included in the dataset. The repertoires were released in a freely available public database meant as a resource for research on the immune response to SARS-CoV-2. The samples were drawn from the first 160 participants of the ongoing ImmuneRACE study and from 1,254 subjects provided by 6 global collaborators. Where HLA class I and class II types were available, the types were taken from metadata supplied by the sample provider, not from assay-based typing. Points the paper makes about the study in general: The quantity of clinical and demographic metadata differed by source and by participant and was supplied without curation.

TCRbeta CDR3 regions were amplified from genomic DNA by means of the immunoSEQ Assay, a bias-controlled multiplex PCR. As for how the authors treated the data: The number of nucleated cells in each sample was estimated from the amplification of reference gene primers within the assay. To quantify the absolute abundance of each unique TCRbeta CDR3 rearrangement, sequence reads were collapsed and filtered. For each sample, productive Simpson clonality was calculated as the square root of Simpson's diversity index over productive rearrangements. This immuneACCESS table, as held by TCRdb, lists in-frame sequences with V and J called but not all clones. Of the missing ones, under half trace to an unresolved V gene in checked studies; the others have no known cause. That table is the source of V, J and clone size, and D and trimming were worked out from the DNA. The sample table records 270,000 or so clones; 80% to 95% of these occur just once. Jointly, the top ten make up around 2.8% of the sample.

The CDR3 measures 16 amino acids from cysteine to phenylalanine. Only CDR3 DNA is held: 48 bases, read in frame from base 1. CDR1 and CDR2, per the germline V gene (reference sequence), are LNHNV and YYDKDF. V is pared back by 1 base and J by 2 bases, with 12 bases lying between the germline termini. Enrolling through a virtual design, the prospective study's participants ranged in age from roughly 18 to 89 years and lived across about two dozen United States geographic areas. In the prospective study, cohorts were assigned on the basis of participant-reported clinical history obtained from a screening survey and a study questionnaire. Exposed participants had been in contact with someone with a PCR-confirmed or clinician-diagnosed COVID-19 case within 2 weeks of study entry. In the prospective study, whole blood, serum and a nasopharyngeal or oropharyngeal swab were collected from each participant by mobile phlebotomists. Prospective study participants could optionally give additional blood draws and questionnaires over an approximately 2-month period. Before DNA extraction, blood samples from the prospective study were shipped at room temperature or frozen.

This clone was counted a few times. This clone's antigen is unknown. Base qualities are not recorded, but no much larger clone differs from it by a single base. This sequence was found in a man in his forties who had been exposed to COVID-19. Sequencing was done on a sample of PBMCs or T cells enriched from blood (not recorded which). Rearrangement joined TRBV15 to TRBJ1-3, with the identity of the D gene unclear. Here the CDR3 is given as CATSRGAGLAGNTIYF. The nucleotide sequence is given as TGTGCCACCAGCAGAGGCGCAGGTTTGGCTGGAAACACCATATATTTT.